A selection of T cell receptor beta chains follows, all from one sample in a study of naive and memory T cell subsets. TCRdb ran MiXCR on the UMI-ligation and nested PCR reads and lists one entry per CDR3 protein. This sample has 99,000 or so distinct CDR3 sequences; about 14% occur once, and the top ten carry approximately 2.6%. Sequenced material: naive CD8+ T cells from blood. All receptors derive from a human donor in good health. CDR3s include the opening cysteine and the closing phenylalanine or tryptophan. Each record gives: V gene, J gene, CDR3 length, CDR3 protein.

TRBV7-9,TRBJ1-2,13,CASSLAGTFGYTF
TRBV5-1,TRBJ2-2,14,CASKQGADTGELFF
TRBV7-7,TRBJ2-5,15,CASSPDGAGVKTQYF
TRBV4-3,TRBJ2-4,17,CASSQQGPSLAKNIQYF
TRBV7-3,TRBJ2-6,17,CASSPGTGDSGANVLTF
TRBV19,TRBJ2-1,12,CASSVQAHEQFF
TRBV29-1,TRBJ1-1,12,CSVILQNTEAFF
TRBV30,TRBJ2-1,12,CAWSGAGNEQFF
TRBV29-1,TRBJ2-1,11,CSVPNRGEQFF
TRBV28,TRBJ1-4,14,CASSAALGNEKLFF
TRBV9,TRBJ2-1,15,CASGNSGGPSNEQFF
TRBV7-8,TRBJ1-1,12,CASSAPPTEAFF
TRBV6-6,TRBJ1-1,14,CASIRDRGFNEAFF
TRBV18,TRBJ2-3,13,CASSPADGYTQYF
TRBV7-9,TRBJ2-1,16,CASSLAAGTSYNEQFF
TRBV20-1,TRBJ2-1,17,CSASGTSGKPSYNEQFF
TRBV6-2/TRBV6-3,TRBJ1-2,13,CASSRDSNYGYTF
TRBV12-3/TRBV12-4,TRBJ2-7,15,CASSFGAGQIYEQYF
TRBV2,TRBJ2-1,15,CASSEFAGGFNEQFF
TRBV27,TRBJ2-7,14,CASSLSGATYEQYF
TRBV4-3,TRBJ2-7,17,CASSQEGGGTGFYEQYF
TRBV2,TRBJ2-6,20,CASSLGDRGPLNSGANVLTF
TRBV24-1,TRBJ2-1,16,CATSDYASGSFNEQFF
TRBV7-9,TRBJ2-3,15,CASSFEPGFIPTQYF
TRBV11-1,TRBJ2-5,15,CASSSGWGFQETQYF
TRBV12-3/TRBV12-4,TRBJ1-2,13,CASSLGQGGGYTF
TRBV7-8,TRBJ2-5,15,CASSPVGAAQETQYF
TRBV9,TRBJ2-3,15,CASSVEGRSTDTQYF
TRBV29-1,TRBJ2-7,16,CSVDSGTSGRGSEQYF
TRBV12-3/TRBV12-4,TRBJ2-5,15,CASSLGNRPQETQYF
TRBV20-1,TRBJ2-7,17,CSAKTDTTSSEFYEQYF
TRBV19,TRBJ1-5,16,CASSIGRPYSNQPQHF
TRBV5-5,TRBJ2-3,15,CASSTGTASTDTQYF
TRBV20-1,TRBJ2-1,17,CSARDSGELASVNEQFF
TRBV7-9,TRBJ1-1,16,CASSLSGAFPNTEAFF
TRBV6-6,TRBJ2-5,12,CATQGSQETQYF
TRBV6-5,TRBJ2-7,16,CASSYSGSGFVREQYF
TRBV4-3,TRBJ2-7,16,CASSQDLGNRVYEQYF
TRBV12-3/TRBV12-4,TRBJ2-1,15,CASSFEGGPENEQFF
TRBV15,TRBJ2-3,16,CATSMWRETSTDTQYF
TRBV11-2,TRBJ2-1,16,CASSPFAGPGYNEQFF
TRBV7-9,TRBJ2-7,14,CASSLNLLQDEQYF
TRBV12-3/TRBV12-4,TRBJ2-3,13,CASSGGSADTQYF
TRBV19,TRBJ2-1,12,CASTKSPYEQFF
TRBV5-1,TRBJ1-2,14,CASSSATESTGYTF
TRBV15,TRBJ2-1,16,CATSRGVQGVYNEQFF
TRBV5-1,TRBJ2-5,12,CASSLTQETQYF
TRBV28,TRBJ2-2,15,CASSLSGAWAGELFF
TRBV5-6,TRBJ1-1,15,CASSGWQVLNTEAFF
TRBV4-3,TRBJ2-3,15,CASSRGTSAADTQYF
TRBV5-1,TRBJ2-7,17,CASSPYLIGESSYEQYF
TRBV13,TRBJ2-1,15,CASSGGPRGINEQFF
TRBV6-5,TRBJ1-3,15,CASSTDGTAGNTIYF
TRBV11-2,TRBJ2-1,15,CASSLGGGLDNEQFF
TRBV28,TRBJ2-6,15,CASRESTSGANVLTF
TRBV28,TRBJ1-1,14,CASSLYREGTEAFF
TRBV30,TRBJ2-7,15,CAWSVETSGSYEQYF
TRBV7-6,TRBJ2-1,14,CASSLTPGSNEQFF
TRBV7-2,TRBJ2-3,14,CASSPQTGTHTQYF